There are a few counts of the clone carrying this TCR beta chain. In the authors' methods: Estimation of nucleated cell counts relied on the amplification of reference gene primers. Here immunoSEQ multiplex PCR was the method, and the copy in TCRdb shows in-frame clones only, minus some. Clonal size and the V and J genes are those of that table, whereas D and trimming came from the DNA. The profile shows over 20,000 clones, 75% to 95% of them singletons. The data were taken from a study of blood T cell repertoires in COVID-19. Study-level background: Collection of acute and convalescent COVID-19 samples took place in the United States, Italy and Spain. From T cells, B-cell-depleted T cells, or PBMCs came the material, which was cDNA or gDNA.

The TCR was taken from a man between 70 and 80 years old with active COVID-19. Input material: peripheral blood.

The CDR3 DNA follows: TGCGCCAGCAGCCAAGATATAACTGCCCGCACAGATACGCAGTATTTT. This encodes CASSQDITARTDTQYF. The V gene is TRBV4-3, the J gene TRBJ2-3; D unresolved. CDR1 is LGHNA and CDR2 is YSLEER in the germline V gene. Trimming removed 0 bases from V and 1 base from J, with 11 bases in between. The CDR3 extends over 16 amino acids.